What follows is one T cell receptor (beta chain) and its context. The sample originates from a study of blood T cell repertoires in COVID-19. V was cut by 4 bases and J by 0 bases, with 16 bases left in between. The CDR3 loop spans 16 amino acids. CDR1 is MNHNS and CDR2 is SASEGT in the germline V gene. Produced via immunoSEQ multiplex PCR; TCRdb's table is partial and in-frame only. The data show about 350,000 clones, around 90% seen once. The chain recombines TRBV6-1 with TRBJ2-7; a weak D match, TRBD1 (6 bases). Sequencing was done on a sample of peripheral blood. The clonotype comes from a woman aged 55-75 years with COVID-19, enrolled during active disease. Here the CDR3 DNA reads TGTGCCAGCAGTGGAAATAGGGGACAAAGCTCCTACGAGCAGTACTTC. Its protein product is CASSGNRGQSSYEQYF.